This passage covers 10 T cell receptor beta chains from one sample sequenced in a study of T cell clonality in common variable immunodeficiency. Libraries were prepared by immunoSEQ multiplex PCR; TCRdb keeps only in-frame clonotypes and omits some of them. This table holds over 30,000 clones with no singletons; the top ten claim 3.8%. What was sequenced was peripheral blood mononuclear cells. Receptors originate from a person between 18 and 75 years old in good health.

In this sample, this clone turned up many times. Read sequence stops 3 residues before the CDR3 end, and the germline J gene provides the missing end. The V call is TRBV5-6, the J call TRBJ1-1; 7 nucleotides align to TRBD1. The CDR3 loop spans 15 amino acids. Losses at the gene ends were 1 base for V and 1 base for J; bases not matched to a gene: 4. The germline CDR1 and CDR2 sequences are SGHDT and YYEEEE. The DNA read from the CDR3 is TGTGCCAGCAGCTTGTCAGGGGGAGGGAACACTGAA. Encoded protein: CASSLSGGGNTE. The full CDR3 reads CASSLSGGGNTEAFF.

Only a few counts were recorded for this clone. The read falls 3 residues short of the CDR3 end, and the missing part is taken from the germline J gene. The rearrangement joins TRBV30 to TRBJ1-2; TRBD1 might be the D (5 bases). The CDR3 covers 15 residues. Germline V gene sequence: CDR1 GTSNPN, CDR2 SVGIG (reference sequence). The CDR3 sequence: CAWSVTSGAPYDYTF. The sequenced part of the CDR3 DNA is TGTGCCTGGAGTGTAACCAGCGGGGCCCCCTACGAC.

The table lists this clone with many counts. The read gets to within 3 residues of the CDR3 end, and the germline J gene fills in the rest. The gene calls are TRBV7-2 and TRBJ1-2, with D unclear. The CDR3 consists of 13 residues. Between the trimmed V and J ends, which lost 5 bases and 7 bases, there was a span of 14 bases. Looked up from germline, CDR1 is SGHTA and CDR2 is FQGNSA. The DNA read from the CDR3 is TGTGCCAGCAGCCCGGGGTTAGAGAGTGGC. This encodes CASSPGLESG. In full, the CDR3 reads CASSPGLESGYTF. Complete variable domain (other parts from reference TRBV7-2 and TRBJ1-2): GAGVSQSPSNKVTEKGKDVELRCDPISGHTALYWYRQSLGQGLEFLIYFQGNSAPDKSGLPSDRFSAERTGGSVSTLTIQRTQQEDSAVYLCASSPGLESGYTFGSGTRLTVV.

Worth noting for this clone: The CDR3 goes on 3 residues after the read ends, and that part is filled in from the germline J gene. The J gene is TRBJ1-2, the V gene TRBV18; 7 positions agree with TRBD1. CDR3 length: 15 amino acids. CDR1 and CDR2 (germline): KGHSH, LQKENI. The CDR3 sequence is CASSNNRGLTYDYTF. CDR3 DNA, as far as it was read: TGTGCCAGCTCAAACAACAGGGGACTGACCTACGAC.

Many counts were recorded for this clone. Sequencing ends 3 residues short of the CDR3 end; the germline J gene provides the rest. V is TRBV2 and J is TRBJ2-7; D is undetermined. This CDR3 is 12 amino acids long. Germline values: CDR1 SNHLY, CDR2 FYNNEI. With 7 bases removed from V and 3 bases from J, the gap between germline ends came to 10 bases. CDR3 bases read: TGTGCCAGCAAGAAAATAGTCTACGAG. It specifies CASKKIVYE. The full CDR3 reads CASKKIVYEQYF.

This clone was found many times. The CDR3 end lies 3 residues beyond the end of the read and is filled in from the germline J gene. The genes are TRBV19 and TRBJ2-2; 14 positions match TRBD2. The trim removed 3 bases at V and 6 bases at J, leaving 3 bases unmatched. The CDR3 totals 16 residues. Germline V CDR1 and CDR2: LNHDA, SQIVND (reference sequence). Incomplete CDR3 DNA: TGTGCCAGTAGTATCGGACTAGCGGGGGGCGCCGGGGAG. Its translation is CASSIGLAGGAGE. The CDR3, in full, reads CASSIGLAGGAGELFF.

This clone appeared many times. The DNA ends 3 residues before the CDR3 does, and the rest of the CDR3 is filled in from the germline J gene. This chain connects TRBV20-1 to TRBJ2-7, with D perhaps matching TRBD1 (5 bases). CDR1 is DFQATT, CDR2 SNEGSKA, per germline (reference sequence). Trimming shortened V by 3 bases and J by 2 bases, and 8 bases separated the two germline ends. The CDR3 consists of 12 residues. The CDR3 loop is CSARGRTYEQYF. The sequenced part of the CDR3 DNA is TGCAGTGCTAGGGGGCGGACCTACGAG.

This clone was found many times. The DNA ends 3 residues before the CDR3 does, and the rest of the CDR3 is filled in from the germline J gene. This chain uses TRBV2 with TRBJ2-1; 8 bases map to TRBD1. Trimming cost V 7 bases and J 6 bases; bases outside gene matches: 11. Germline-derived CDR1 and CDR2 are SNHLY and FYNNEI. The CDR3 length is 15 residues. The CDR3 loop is CASTRTGNFRNEQFF. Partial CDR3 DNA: TGTGCCAGCACCCGGACAGGGAATTTCCGCAATGAG.

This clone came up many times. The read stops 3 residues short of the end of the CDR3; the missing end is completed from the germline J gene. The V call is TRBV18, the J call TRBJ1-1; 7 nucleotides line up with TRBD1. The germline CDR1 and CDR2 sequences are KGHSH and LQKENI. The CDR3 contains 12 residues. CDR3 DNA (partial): TGTGCCAGCTCCCCCGACAGGGACGGA. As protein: CASSPDRDG. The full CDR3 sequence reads CASSPDRDGAFF.

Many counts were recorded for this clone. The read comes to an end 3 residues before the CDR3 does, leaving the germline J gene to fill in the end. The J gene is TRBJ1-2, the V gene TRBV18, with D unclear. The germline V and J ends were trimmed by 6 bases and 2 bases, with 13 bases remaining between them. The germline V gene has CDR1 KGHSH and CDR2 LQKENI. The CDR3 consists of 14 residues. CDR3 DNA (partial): TGTGCCAGCTCCCTGACACATTCAAACTATGGC. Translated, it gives CASSLTHSNYG. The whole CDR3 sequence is CASSLTHSNYGYTF.